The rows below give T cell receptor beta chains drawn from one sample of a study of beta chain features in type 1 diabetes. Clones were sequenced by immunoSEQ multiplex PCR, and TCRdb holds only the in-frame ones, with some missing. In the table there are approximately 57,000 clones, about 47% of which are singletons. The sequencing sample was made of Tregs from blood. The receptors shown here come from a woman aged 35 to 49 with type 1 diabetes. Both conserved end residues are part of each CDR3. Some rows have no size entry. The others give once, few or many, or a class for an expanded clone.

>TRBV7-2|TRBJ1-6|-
CASSLAGPADSPLHF
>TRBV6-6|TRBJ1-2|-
CATLSRSGYGYTF
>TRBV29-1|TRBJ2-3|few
CSVRTGQGGTDTQYF
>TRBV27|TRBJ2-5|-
CASSGLAGGQTQYF
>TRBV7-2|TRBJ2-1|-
CASSLGEGRQFF
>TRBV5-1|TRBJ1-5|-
CASSLGQNQPQHF
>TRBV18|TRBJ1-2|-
CASEATGGNYGYTF
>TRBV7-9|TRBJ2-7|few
CASSLGDRVEEQYF
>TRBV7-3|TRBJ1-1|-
CASSLIENTEAFF
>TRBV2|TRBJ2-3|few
CASFLPGLTDTQYF
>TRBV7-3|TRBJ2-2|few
CASRARGLVGPGELFF
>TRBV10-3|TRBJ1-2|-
CAIRDRDRGIYGYTF
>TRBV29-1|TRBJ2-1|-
CSVSLLRGLSYNEQFF
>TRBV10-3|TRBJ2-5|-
CAISEIAGGTQYF
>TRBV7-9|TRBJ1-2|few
CASSFGDRPIYGYTF
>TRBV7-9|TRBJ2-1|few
CASDRGGEQFF
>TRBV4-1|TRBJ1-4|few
CASSHPDLYWSPTNEKLFF
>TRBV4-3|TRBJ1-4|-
CASSPGLLNEKLFF
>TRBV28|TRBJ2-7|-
CASHRSSYEQYF
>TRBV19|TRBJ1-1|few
CASSTGAAQGNTEAFF
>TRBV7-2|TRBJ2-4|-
CASSLGGTRNIQYF
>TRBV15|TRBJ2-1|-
CATSRGAGSSYNEQFF
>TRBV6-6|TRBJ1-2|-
CASSYRTGERGYTF
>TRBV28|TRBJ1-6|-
CASSSGTVPPRSPLHF
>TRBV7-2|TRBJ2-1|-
CASSSSGGGHNEQFF
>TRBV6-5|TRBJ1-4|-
CASSYQGGEKLFF
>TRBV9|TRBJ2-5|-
CASSVGAGGPETQYF
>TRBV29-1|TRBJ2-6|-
CSFTGGSKTGGANVLTF
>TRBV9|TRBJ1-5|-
CASSVGGELVPQHF
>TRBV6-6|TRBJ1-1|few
CASSYSIGWPGTEAFF
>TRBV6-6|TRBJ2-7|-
CASSYSGQGYEQYF
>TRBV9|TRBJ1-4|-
CASSSSGGSGELFF
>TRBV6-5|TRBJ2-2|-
CASRASGGNTGELFF
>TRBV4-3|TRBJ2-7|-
CASSPVLGSSYEQYF
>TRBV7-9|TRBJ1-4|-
CASSPGQGAANEKLFF
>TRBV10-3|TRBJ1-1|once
CAISARGDLMNTEAFF
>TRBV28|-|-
CASSYGTGDYEQYF
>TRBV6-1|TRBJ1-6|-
CASSSGQGGWRPLHF
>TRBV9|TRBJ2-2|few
CASSEGLAGVRTGELFF
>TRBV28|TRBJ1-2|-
CASSLGTGGDGYTF
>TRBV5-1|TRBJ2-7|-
CASSSGTELYEQYF
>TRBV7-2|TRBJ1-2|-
CASSAPVNGYTF
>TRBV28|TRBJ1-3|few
CASSDPGGSSGNTIYF
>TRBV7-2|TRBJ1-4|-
CASSLDRPGSEKLFF
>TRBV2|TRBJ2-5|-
CASSPQREQYF
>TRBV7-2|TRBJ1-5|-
CASSPGRDRVGNQPQHF
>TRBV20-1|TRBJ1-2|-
CSAREAGGYTF
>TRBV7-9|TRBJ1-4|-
CASSFGSLGNEKLFF
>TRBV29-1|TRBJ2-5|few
CSVEVRGETQYF
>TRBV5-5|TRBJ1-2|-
CASSLVVAGYGYTF